What follows are 3 T cell receptor beta chains derived from one specimen sequenced in a study of spatial heterogeneity in lung cancer. Points from the study as a whole: Intratumoral expanded alpha and beta TCR counts were found to track tumor mutation counts.

Stated time point: sample taken at primary tumor resection. TCRdb passed the 5' RACE reads through MiXCR, listing each CDR3 protein once. The repertoire includes some 23,000 distinct CDR3 sequences, 8.8% of them detected once, and roughly 7.7% sits in the top ten. Antigens of these TCRs are unknown. Source: lung tumor tissue, taken at surgery. The receptors come from a male donor with early-stage non-small cell lung cancer.

This clonotype was counted ten times or more. The chain is built from TRBV4-2 and TRBJ1-4; D unclear. The CDR3 contains 15 residues. CDR1 and CDR2 from the germline V gene are LGHNA and YNFKEQ. The V and J ends lost 4 bases and 8 bases respectively, with 17 bases between them. The CDR3, as DNA: TGTGCCAGCAGCCTACGACCGGGAGGTAGGGAAAAACTGTTTTTT. Translating it yields CASSLRPGGREKLFF.

The rearrangement uses TRBV29-1 and TRBJ2-3, with no clear D. This CDR3 is 14 amino acids long. Trimming took 5 bases from V and 4 from J, leaving 16 bases between them. Germline CDR1 reads SQVTM; CDR2 reads ANQGSEA. CDR3 loop: CSVPETQGADTQYF. CDR3 nucleotides: TGCAGCGTTCCCGAGACTCAAGGCGCAGATACGCAGTATTTT.

This clonotype was picked up many times. The J gene is TRBJ1-5, the V gene TRBV20-1, with D hard to call. Germline V gene sequence: CDR1 DFQATT, CDR2 SNEGSKA (reference sequence). With 1 base removed from V and 4 bases from J, the gap between germline ends came to 17 bases. This CDR3 has 16 residues. The CDR3, as DNA: TGCAGTGCTAGAGTACACAGTTTCAGTCGAAATCAGCCCCAGCATTTT. Its protein product is CSARVHSFSRNQPQHF.